A single T cell receptor beta chain is shown here with its context. The authors amplified TCR beta CDR3 by multiplex PCR with 32 V and 13 J primers. A single record per CDR3 protein comes from TCRdb applying MiXCR to the multiplex PCR reads. The profile shows around 20,000 distinct CDR3 sequences, approximately 26% of them singletons. This entry comes from a study of immune heterogeneity within non-small cell lung tumors. Per sample, around 0.55 ug of bulk tumor genomic DNA was the template used. Doctors removed several biopsies from each primary tumor during surgery, keeping them far apart. The cohort was untreated, with newly diagnosed non-small cell lung cancer undergoing curative surgery. The sequence came from a middle-aged man with non-small cell lung cancer. Sequencing used lung tumor tissue.

The DNA of the CDR3 is TGTGCCAGCACCTACGCACTAGCTCGTGAGCAGTTCTTC. Translated, it gives CASTYALAREQFF. The genes are TRBV12-3 or TRBV12-4 and TRBJ2-1; weak D call: TRBD2 (6 bases). This CDR3 has 13 amino acids. Trimming pared 7 bases from V and 9 bases from J, leaving 16 bases between.